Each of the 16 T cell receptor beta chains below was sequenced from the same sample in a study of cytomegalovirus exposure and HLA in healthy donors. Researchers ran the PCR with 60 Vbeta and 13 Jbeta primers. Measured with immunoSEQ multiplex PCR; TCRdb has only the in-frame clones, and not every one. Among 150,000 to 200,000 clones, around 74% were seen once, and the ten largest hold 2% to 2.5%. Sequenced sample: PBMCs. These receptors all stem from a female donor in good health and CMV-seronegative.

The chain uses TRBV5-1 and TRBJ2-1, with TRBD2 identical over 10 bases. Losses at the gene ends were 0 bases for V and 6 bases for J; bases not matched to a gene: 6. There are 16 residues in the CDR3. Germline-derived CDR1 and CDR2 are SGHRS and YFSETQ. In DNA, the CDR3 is TGCGCCAGCAGCTTGGTAAGAGCGGGGGGGCCCAATGAGCAGTTCTTC. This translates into CASSLVRAGGPNEQFF.

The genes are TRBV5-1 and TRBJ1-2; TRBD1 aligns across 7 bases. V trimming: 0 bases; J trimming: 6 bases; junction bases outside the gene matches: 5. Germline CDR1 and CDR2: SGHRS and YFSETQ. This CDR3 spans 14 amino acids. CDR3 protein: CASSLAGTEDGYTF. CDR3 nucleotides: TGCGCCAGCAGCTTGGCAGGGACAGAGGATGGCTACACCTTC. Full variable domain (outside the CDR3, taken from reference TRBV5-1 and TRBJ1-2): KAGVTQTPRYLIKTRGQQVTLSCSPISGHRSVSWYQQTPGQGLQFLFEYFSETQRNKGNFPGRFSGRQFSNSRSEMNVSTLELGDSALYLCASSLAGTEDGYTFGSGTRLTVV.

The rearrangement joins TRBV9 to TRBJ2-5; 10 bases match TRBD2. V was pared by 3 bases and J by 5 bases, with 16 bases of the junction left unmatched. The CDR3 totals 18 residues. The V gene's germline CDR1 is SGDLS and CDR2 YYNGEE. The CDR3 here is CASSEGRTAGGREETQYF. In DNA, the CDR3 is TGTGCCAGCAGCGAAGGCAGGACAGCGGGAGGGCGGGAGGAGACCCAGTACTTC.

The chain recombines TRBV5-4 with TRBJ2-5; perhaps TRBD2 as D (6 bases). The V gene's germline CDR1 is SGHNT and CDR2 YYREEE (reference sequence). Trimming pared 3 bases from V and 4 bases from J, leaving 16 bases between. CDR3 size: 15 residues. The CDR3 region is CASSSFGGRRETQYF. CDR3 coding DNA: TGTGCCAGCAGCTCGTTTGGGGGGAGGAGAGAGACCCAGTACTTC. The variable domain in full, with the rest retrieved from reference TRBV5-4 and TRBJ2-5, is ETGVTQSPTHLIKTRGQQVTLRCSSQSGHNTVSWYQQALGQGPQFIFQYYREEENGRGNFPPRFSGLQFPNYSSELNVNALELDDSALYLCASSSFGGRRETQYFGPGTRLLVL.

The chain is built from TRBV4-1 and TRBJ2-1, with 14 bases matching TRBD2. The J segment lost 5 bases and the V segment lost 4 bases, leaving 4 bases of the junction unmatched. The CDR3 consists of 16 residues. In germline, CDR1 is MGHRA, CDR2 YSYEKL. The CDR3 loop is CASSRGLAGGDNEQFF. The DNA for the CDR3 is TGCGCCAGCAGCCGCGGACTAGCGGGGGGAGACAATGAGCAGTTCTTC.

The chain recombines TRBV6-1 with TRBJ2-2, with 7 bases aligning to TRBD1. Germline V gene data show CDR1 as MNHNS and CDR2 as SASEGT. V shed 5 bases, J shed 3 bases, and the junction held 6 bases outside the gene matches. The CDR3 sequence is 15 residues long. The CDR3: CASSTGQDYTGELFF. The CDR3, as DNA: TGTGCCAGCAGTACCGGACAGGACTACACCGGGGAGCTGTTTTTT.

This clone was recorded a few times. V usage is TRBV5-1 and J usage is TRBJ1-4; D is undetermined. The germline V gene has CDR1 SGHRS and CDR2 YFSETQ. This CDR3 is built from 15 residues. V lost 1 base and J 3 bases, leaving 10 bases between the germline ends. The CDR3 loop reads CASSLYGYANEKLFF. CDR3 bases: TGCGCCAGCAGCTTGTACGGGTATGCTAATGAAAAACTGTTTTTT. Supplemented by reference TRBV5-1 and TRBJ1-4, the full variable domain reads KAGVTQTPRYLIKTRGQQVTLSCSPISGHRSVSWYQQTPGQGLQFLFEYFSETQRNKGNFPGRFSGRQFSNSRSEMNVSTLELGDSALYLCASSLYGYANEKLFFGSGTQLSVL.

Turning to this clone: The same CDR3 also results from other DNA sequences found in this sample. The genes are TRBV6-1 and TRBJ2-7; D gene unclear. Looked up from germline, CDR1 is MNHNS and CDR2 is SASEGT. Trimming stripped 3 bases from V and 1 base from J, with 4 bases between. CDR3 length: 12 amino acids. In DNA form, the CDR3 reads TGTGCCAGCAGTGACGGGTCCTACGAGCAGTACTTC. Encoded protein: CASSDGSYEQYF.

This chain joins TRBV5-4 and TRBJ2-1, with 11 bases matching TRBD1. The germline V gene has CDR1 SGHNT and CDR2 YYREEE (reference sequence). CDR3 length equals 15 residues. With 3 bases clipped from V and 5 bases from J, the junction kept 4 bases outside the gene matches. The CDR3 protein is CASSSGQGGHNEQFF. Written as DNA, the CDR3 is TGTGCCAGCAGCTCGGGACAGGGGGGCCACAATGAGCAGTTCTTC.

The CDR3 region is CASSYGASGRGEQYF. CDR3 nucleotide sequence: TGTGCCAGCAGTTATGGGGCTAGCGGGAGAGGCGAGCAGTACTTC. V is TRBV6-5 and J is TRBJ2-7; 10 bases fit TRBD2. This CDR3 comprises 15 residues. V gave up 3 bases and J gave up 6 bases; unmatched junction bases: 8. Germline CDR1 MNHEY, CDR2 SVGAGI.

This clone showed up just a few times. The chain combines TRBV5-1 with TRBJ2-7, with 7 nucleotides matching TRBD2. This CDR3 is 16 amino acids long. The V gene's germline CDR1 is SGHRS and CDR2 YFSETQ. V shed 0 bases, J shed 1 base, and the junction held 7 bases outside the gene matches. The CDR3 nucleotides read TGCGCCAGCAGCTTGGCCACAAGCGGGGCTTCCTACGAGCAGTACTTC. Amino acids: CASSLATSGASYEQYF.

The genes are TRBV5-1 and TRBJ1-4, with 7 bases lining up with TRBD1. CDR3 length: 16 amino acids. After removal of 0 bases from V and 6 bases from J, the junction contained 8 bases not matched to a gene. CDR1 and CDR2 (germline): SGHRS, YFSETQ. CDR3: CASSLEGTDPYEKLFF. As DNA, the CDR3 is TGCGCCAGCAGCTTGGAAGGGACAGATCCTTATGAAAAACTGTTTTTT.

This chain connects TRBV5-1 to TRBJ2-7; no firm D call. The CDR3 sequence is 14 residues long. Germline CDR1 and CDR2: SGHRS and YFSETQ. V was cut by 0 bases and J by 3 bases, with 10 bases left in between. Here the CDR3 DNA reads TGCGCCAGCAGCTTGGATTCGGGTCTCTACGAGCAGTACTTC. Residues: CASSLDSGLYEQYF.

This CDR3 is CASSSGTGGEKLFF. CDR3 sequence (DNA): TGTGCCAGCAGCTCCGGGACAGGGGGTGAAAAACTGTTTTTT. The chain recombines TRBV11-1 with TRBJ1-4; 11 positions agree with TRBD1. Germline loops: CDR1 SGHAT, CDR2 FQDESV (reference sequence). This CDR3 spans 14 amino acids. V shed 4 bases, J shed 7 bases, and the junction held 2 bases outside the gene matches.

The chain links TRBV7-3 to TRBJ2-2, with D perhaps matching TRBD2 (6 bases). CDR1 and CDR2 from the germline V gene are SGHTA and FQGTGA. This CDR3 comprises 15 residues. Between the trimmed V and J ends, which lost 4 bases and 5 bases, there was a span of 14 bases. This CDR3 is CASSYVGGPTGELFF. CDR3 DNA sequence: TGTGCCAGCAGCTATGTCGGGGGTCCGACCGGGGAGCTGTTTTTT. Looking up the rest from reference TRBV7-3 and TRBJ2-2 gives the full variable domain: GAGVSQTPSNKVTEKGKYVELRCDPISGHTALYWYRQSLGQGPEFLIYFQGTGAADDSGLPNDRFFAVRPEGSVSTLKIQRTERGDSAVYLCASSYVGGPTGELFFGEGSRLTVL.

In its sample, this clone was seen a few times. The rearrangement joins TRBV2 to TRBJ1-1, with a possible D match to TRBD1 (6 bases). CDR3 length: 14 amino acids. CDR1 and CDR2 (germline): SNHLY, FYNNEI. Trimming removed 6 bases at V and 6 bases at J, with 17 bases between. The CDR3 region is CASRTDRKGSEAFF. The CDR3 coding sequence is TGTGCCAGCAGGACCGACAGGAAGGGGTCTGAAGCTTTCTTT.